This T cell receptor beta chain was sequenced in a study of beta chain features in type 1 diabetes. Germline assignment: CDR1 MNHNS and CDR2 SASEGT. The CDR3 sequence is 14 residues long. V lost 3 bases to trimming and J lost 7 bases; unmatched junction nucleotides: 6. This clone occurred a few times. Its antigen is currently unknown. Isolated RNA was reverse transcribed in full, so expressed TCRB transcripts were sequenced. Data came from immunoSEQ multiplex PCR; TCRdb stores just in-frame clones and leaves some out. The profile shows 300,000 to 400,000 clones, approximately 10% of them singletons. General observations from the study: A moderate, significant TCRB CDR3 shortening appeared in type 1 diabetes across four CD4+ subsets.

Heparinised blood was drawn once per donor, averaging about 116 mL. The origin of this receptor is a man younger than 40 with type 1 diabetes. The rearrangement links TRBV6-1 to TRBJ2-3; 8 nucleotides align to TRBD1. Sequencing was performed on central memory CD4+ T cells from blood. The DNA for the CDR3 is TGTGCCAGCAGTGACGGACAGGGCGTAAATACGCAGTATTTT. Its protein product is CASSDGQGVNTQYF.